This is a list of T cell receptor beta chains from one sample in a study of CD8+CD57+ T cells in acquired aplastic anemia. TCRdb used MiXCR to reprocess the reads, holding one entry per CDR3 protein. The sample has tens of thousands of distinct CDR3 sequences; about 77% are singletons. The sample comprised sorted CD4+, CD8+, or CD8+CD57+ T cells (not recorded which) from PBMCs. The receptors were gathered from a human donor in good health, serving as a control. CDR3s include the opening cysteine and the closing phenylalanine or tryptophan. The D gene is left open where the match is weak. Size is omitted from some rows. Given values are once, few, many or a class for expanded clones.

cdr3_length: 14; j_call: TRBJ1-6; d_call: .; clone_size: .; v_call: TRBV2; cdr3_aa: CASSRQKQNSPLHF; cdr3_nt: TGTGCCAGCAGTCGACAGAAACAGAATTCACCCCTCCACTTT
cdr3_length: 15; j_call: TRBJ2-2; d_call: .; clone_size: .; v_call: TRBV5-1; cdr3_aa: CASSLAQGRDGELFF; cdr3_nt: TGCGCCAGCAGCTTGGCCCAGGGTCGGGACGGGGAGCTGTTTTTT
cdr3_length: 13; j_call: TRBJ1-4; d_call: .; clone_size: .; v_call: TRBV15; cdr3_aa: CATSRASVEKLFF; cdr3_nt: TGTGCCACCAGCAGGGCGTCCGTAGAAAAACTGTTTTTT
cdr3_length: 14; j_call: TRBJ2-1; d_call: TRBD2; clone_size: .; v_call: TRBV11-1; cdr3_aa: CASSLRTSLHEQFF; cdr3_nt: TGTGCCAGCAGCCTGAGGACTAGCCTACATGAGCAGTTCTTC
cdr3_length: 15; j_call: TRBJ1-3; d_call: TRBD1; clone_size: .; v_call: TRBV10-3; cdr3_aa: CAISDSDRAGNTIYF; cdr3_nt: TGTGCCATCAGTGACTCGGACAGGGCTGGAAACACCATATATTTT
cdr3_length: 15; j_call: TRBJ2-5; d_call: .; clone_size: few; v_call: TRBV10-2; cdr3_aa: CASSDDGGRQETQYF; cdr3_nt: TGCGCCAGCAGTGACGACGGGGGACGCCAAGAGACCCAGTACTTC
cdr3_length: 13; j_call: TRBJ1-1; d_call: .; clone_size: .; v_call: TRBV25-1; cdr3_aa: CASSPFAHTEAFF; cdr3_nt: TGTGCCAGCAGTCCCTTTGCGCACACTGAAGCTTTCTTT
cdr3_length: 13; j_call: TRBJ1-2; d_call: .; clone_size: .; v_call: TRBV7-9; cdr3_aa: CASSLTGPGGYTF; cdr3_nt: TGTGCCAGCAGCCTTACAGGGCCTGGTGGCTACACCTTC
cdr3_length: 15; j_call: TRBJ2-7; d_call: TRBD1; clone_size: .; v_call: TRBV5-1; cdr3_aa: CASSSLDRGPREQYF; cdr3_nt: TGCGCCAGCAGCTCACTCGACAGGGGGCCGAGGGAGCAGTACTTC
cdr3_length: 12; j_call: TRBJ1-2; d_call: .; clone_size: .; v_call: TRBV29-1; cdr3_aa: CSVEGVLYGYTF; cdr3_nt: TGCAGCGTTGAAGGGGTTCTCTATGGCTACACCTTC
cdr3_length: 13; j_call: TRBJ1-2; d_call: .; clone_size: .; v_call: TRBV15; cdr3_aa: CATSEGNNYGYTF; cdr3_nt: TGTGCCACCAGCGAGGGGAATAACTATGGCTACACCTTC
cdr3_length: 15; j_call: TRBJ1-2; d_call: TRBD1; clone_size: .; v_call: TRBV20-1; cdr3_aa: CSARPPSGQGAGYTF; cdr3_nt: TGCAGTGCTAGACCCCCTTCGGGACAGGGGGCAGGCTACACCTTC
cdr3_length: 15; j_call: TRBJ2-7; d_call: .; clone_size: .; v_call: TRBV5-1; cdr3_aa: CASSLGATASYEQYF; cdr3_nt: TGCGCCAGCAGCTTGGGGGCAACCGCGAGCTACGAGCAGTACTTC
cdr3_length: 14; j_call: TRBJ1-1; d_call: .; clone_size: .; v_call: TRBV29-1; cdr3_aa: CSVDVYRANTEAFF; cdr3_nt: TGCAGCGTTGATGTCTACAGGGCAAACACTGAAGCTTTCTTT
cdr3_length: 12; j_call: TRBJ1-1; d_call: .; clone_size: medium-sized; v_call: TRBV5-1; cdr3_aa: CASSADNTEAFF; cdr3_nt: TGCGCCAGCAGCGCTGACAACACTGAAGCTTTCTTT
cdr3_length: 14; j_call: TRBJ2-7; d_call: .; clone_size: .; v_call: TRBV15; cdr3_aa: CATSRAGQPHEQYF; cdr3_nt: TGTGCCACCAGCAGAGCAGGACAGCCCCACGAGCAGTACTTC
cdr3_length: 12; j_call: TRBJ2-1; d_call: .; clone_size: .; v_call: TRBV19; cdr3_aa: CASSIGIGEQFF; cdr3_nt: TGTGCCAGTAGTATTGGGATAGGGGAGCAGTTCTTC
cdr3_length: 15; j_call: TRBJ1-6; d_call: .; clone_size: few; v_call: TRBV10-3; cdr3_aa: CAIKNGVGVNSPLHF; cdr3_nt: TGTGCCATCAAAAATGGGGTAGGGGTCAATTCACCCCTCCACTTT
cdr3_length: 13; j_call: TRBJ2-7; d_call: TRBD1; clone_size: .; v_call: TRBV2; cdr3_aa: CASLDRGSYEQYF; cdr3_nt: TGTGCCAGCCTGGACAGGGGCTCCTACGAGCAGTACTTC
cdr3_length: 15; j_call: TRBJ1-6; d_call: .; clone_size: .; v_call: TRBV7-6; cdr3_aa: CASSGRGVWNSPLHF; cdr3_nt: TGTGCCAGCAGCGGCAGGGGAGTTTGGAATTCACCCCTCCACTTT
cdr3_length: 14; j_call: TRBJ1-1; d_call: .; clone_size: .; v_call: TRBV19; cdr3_aa: CASSTLPTAQEAFF; cdr3_nt: TGTGCCAGTAGTACGCTTCCGACAGCCCAAGAAGCTTTCTTT
cdr3_length: 16; j_call: TRBJ2-1; d_call: .; clone_size: .; v_call: TRBV10-3; cdr3_aa: CAISGSRGGGLDEQFF; cdr3_nt: TGTGCCATCAGTGGTTCACGAGGGGGGGGCTTGGATGAGCAGTTCTTC
cdr3_length: 15; j_call: TRBJ2-3; d_call: .; clone_size: .; v_call: TRBV2; cdr3_aa: CASSEIASVTDTQYF; cdr3_nt: TGTGCCAGCAGTGAAATCGCTTCCGTCACAGATACGCAGTATTTT
cdr3_length: 14; j_call: TRBJ2-7; d_call: .; clone_size: .; v_call: TRBV4-3; cdr3_aa: CASSSARTPYEQYF; cdr3_nt: TGCGCCAGCAGCTCCGCCAGGACCCCCTACGAGCAGTACTTC
cdr3_length: 13; j_call: TRBJ1-6; d_call: .; clone_size: .; v_call: TRBV12-3/TRBV12-4; cdr3_aa: CASSFRESSPLHF; cdr3_nt: TGTGCCAGCAGTTTCAGGGAAAGTTCACCCCTCCACTTT
cdr3_length: 14; j_call: TRBJ2-6; d_call: .; clone_size: .; v_call: TRBV2; cdr3_aa: CASTSVSGANVLTF; cdr3_nt: TGTGCCAGCACAAGTGTCTCTGGGGCCAACGTCCTGACTTTC
cdr3_length: 17; j_call: TRBJ1-3; d_call: .; clone_size: few; v_call: TRBV9; cdr3_aa: CASSSLPEASSGNTIYF; cdr3_nt: TGTGCCAGCAGCTCGTTACCGGAAGCGAGCTCTGGAAACACCATATATTTT
cdr3_length: 14; j_call: TRBJ1-2; d_call: .; clone_size: .; v_call: TRBV7-2; cdr3_aa: CASSSGWEGYGYTF; cdr3_nt: TGTGCCAGCAGCTCGGGATGGGAAGGCTATGGCTACACCTTC
cdr3_length: 15; j_call: TRBJ2-7; d_call: .; clone_size: .; v_call: TRBV10-3; cdr3_aa: CASSDNPGPAYEQYF; cdr3_nt: TGTGCCAGCAGTGACAATCCTGGTCCTGCCTACGAGCAGTACTTC
cdr3_length: 11; j_call: TRBJ1-2; d_call: .; clone_size: .; v_call: TRBV29-1; cdr3_aa: CSVEEPLGYTF; cdr3_nt: TGCAGCGTTGAAGAGCCGCTTGGCTACACCTTC
cdr3_length: 11; j_call: TRBJ2-7; d_call: .; clone_size: .; v_call: TRBV7-9; cdr3_aa: CASRGSYEQYF; cdr3_nt: TGTGCCAGCAGGGGGAGCTACGAGCAGTACTTC
cdr3_length: 15; j_call: TRBJ2-7; d_call: .; clone_size: .; v_call: TRBV19; cdr3_aa: CASSIDLRSSYEQYF; cdr3_nt: TGTGCCAGTAGTATAGATCTCCGGAGCTCCTACGAGCAGTACTTC
cdr3_length: 14; j_call: TRBJ1-2; d_call: .; clone_size: .; v_call: TRBV20-1; cdr3_aa: CSARDPGGDYGYTF; cdr3_nt: TGCAGTGCTAGAGATCCTGGAGGGGACTATGGCTACACCTTC
cdr3_length: 15; j_call: TRBJ1-1; d_call: .; clone_size: .; v_call: TRBV15; cdr3_aa: CATSRDRRWNTEAFF; cdr3_nt: TGTGCCACCAGCAGAGATCGGAGGTGGAACACTGAAGCTTTCTTT
cdr3_length: 16; j_call: TRBJ2-3; d_call: TRBD2; clone_size: once; v_call: TRBV29-1; cdr3_aa: CSARTSGGASTDTQYF; cdr3_nt: TGCAGCGCACGGACTAGCGGGGGGGCCAGCACAGATACGCAGTATTTT
cdr3_length: 13; j_call: TRBJ2-1; d_call: .; clone_size: .; v_call: TRBV24-1; cdr3_aa: CATSGIGPGEQFF; cdr3_nt: TGTGCCACCAGTGGGATTGGCCCGGGGGAGCAGTTCTTC
cdr3_length: 12; j_call: TRBJ2-5; d_call: .; clone_size: .; v_call: TRBV20-1; cdr3_aa: CSASVGEETQYF; cdr3_nt: TGCAGTGCTAGTGTGGGGGAGGAGACCCAGTACTTC
cdr3_length: 11; j_call: TRBJ1-2; d_call: .; clone_size: .; v_call: TRBV29-1; cdr3_aa: CSVDGRGGYTF; cdr3_nt: TGCAGCGTTGATGGGAGGGGAGGCTACACCTTC
cdr3_length: 12; j_call: TRBJ1-1; d_call: .; clone_size: .; v_call: TRBV29-1; cdr3_aa: CSVGNRDTEAFF; cdr3_nt: TGCAGCGTTGGAAACAGGGACACTGAAGCTTTCTTT
cdr3_length: 14; j_call: TRBJ2-7; d_call: .; clone_size: .; v_call: TRBV4-1; cdr3_aa: CASSQEAARDEQYF; cdr3_nt: TGCGCCAGCAGCCAAGAGGCAGCCAGGGACGAGCAGTACTTC
cdr3_length: 16; j_call: TRBJ2-1; d_call: .; clone_size: .; v_call: TRBV7-8; cdr3_aa: CASSPSGRGAYNEQFF; cdr3_nt: TGTGCCAGCAGCCCAAGTGGGCGGGGAGCCTACAATGAGCAGTTCTTC
cdr3_length: 13; j_call: TRBJ2-7; d_call: .; clone_size: .; v_call: TRBV19; cdr3_aa: CASNPGRGYEQYF; cdr3_nt: TGTGCCAGTAATCCGGGGAGAGGTTACGAGCAGTACTTC
cdr3_length: 15; j_call: TRBJ1-1; d_call: TRBD1; clone_size: .; v_call: TRBV15; cdr3_aa: CATSRRTGGITEAFF; cdr3_nt: TGTGCCACCAGCAGGAGGACAGGGGGCATCACTGAAGCTTTCTTT
cdr3_length: 13; j_call: TRBJ1-1; d_call: .; clone_size: .; v_call: TRBV24-1; cdr3_aa: CATRKTTNTEAFF; cdr3_nt: TGTGCCACCAGGAAGACAACGAACACTGAAGCTTTCTTT
cdr3_length: 15; j_call: TRBJ1-6; d_call: .; clone_size: few; v_call: TRBV19; cdr3_aa: CASSAARSPYSPLHF; cdr3_nt: TGTGCCAGTAGTGCAGCGAGAAGTCCATATTCACCCCTCCACTTT
cdr3_length: 11; j_call: TRBJ1-1; d_call: TRBD1; clone_size: .; v_call: TRBV2; cdr3_aa: CASVQGNEAFF; cdr3_nt: TGTGCCAGCGTACAGGGGAATGAAGCTTTCTTT
cdr3_length: 13; j_call: TRBJ2-5; d_call: .; clone_size: .; v_call: TRBV20-1; cdr3_aa: CSARDHFQETQYF; cdr3_nt: TGCAGTGCCAGGGACCACTTCCAAGAGACCCAGTACTTC
cdr3_length: 13; j_call: TRBJ2-7; d_call: TRBD1; clone_size: few; v_call: TRBV29-1; cdr3_aa: CSRPGQGYYEQYF; cdr3_nt: TGCAGCCGTCCGGGACAGGGATACTACGAGCAGTACTTC
cdr3_length: 15; j_call: TRBJ2-5; d_call: TRBD2; clone_size: .; v_call: TRBV20-1; cdr3_aa: CSADDGGLAFETQYF; cdr3_nt: TGCAGTGCTGACGACGGGGGACTAGCTTTTGAGACCCAGTACTTC
cdr3_length: 17; j_call: TRBJ1-2; d_call: .; clone_size: .; v_call: TRBV12-5; cdr3_aa: CASGWQRQSYGVYGYTF; cdr3_nt: TGTGCTAGTGGTTGGCAGAGACAAAGCTACGGGGTTTATGGCTACACCTTC
cdr3_length: 12; j_call: TRBJ2-7; d_call: .; clone_size: few; v_call: TRBV24-1; cdr3_aa: CATSGNSYEQYF; cdr3_nt: TGTGCCACCAGTGGGAACTCCTACGAGCAGTACTTC
cdr3_length: 15; j_call: TRBJ1-2; d_call: TRBD1; clone_size: once; v_call: TRBV9; cdr3_aa: CASSVGTGAHYGYTF; cdr3_nt: TGTGCCAGCAGCGTAGGAACAGGGGCACACTATGGCTACACCTTC
cdr3_length: 15; j_call: TRBJ2-1; d_call: .; clone_size: .; v_call: TRBV2; cdr3_aa: CASRRGYISYNEQFF; cdr3_nt: TGTGCCAGCAGGAGGGGCTACATCTCCTACAATGAGCAGTTCTTC
cdr3_length: 13; j_call: TRBJ1-1; d_call: .; clone_size: .; v_call: TRBV7-6; cdr3_aa: CASSLAGNTEAFF; cdr3_nt: TGTGCCAGCAGCTTGGCCGGAAACACTGAAGCTTTCTTT
cdr3_length: 14; j_call: TRBJ2-3; d_call: .; clone_size: .; v_call: TRBV10-2; cdr3_aa: CASSGASGTDTQYF; cdr3_nt: TGCGCCAGCAGTGGGGCTAGCGGCACAGATACGCAGTATTTT
cdr3_length: 13; j_call: TRBJ2-7; d_call: TRBD2; clone_size: few; v_call: TRBV2; cdr3_aa: CASRASGLYEQYF; cdr3_nt: TGTGCCAGCAGGGCTAGCGGGCTTTACGAGCAGTACTTC
cdr3_length: 15; j_call: TRBJ1-6; d_call: .; clone_size: .; v_call: TRBV7-2; cdr3_aa: CASSSPGTPNSPLHF; cdr3_nt: TGTGCCAGCAGCTCACCCGGGACACCAAATTCACCCCTCCACTTT